The T cell receptor (beta chain) under discussion was sequenced for a study of identical twins. V trimming: 2 bases; J trimming: 6 bases; junction bases outside the gene matches: 11. The CDR3 runs to 17 residues. Germline CDR1 is SSHAT and CDR2 is FNYEAQ (reference sequence). TCRdb redid the calling of the 5' RACE reads with MiXCR, one entry per CDR3 protein. Altogether around 340,000 distinct CDR3 sequences are present, roughly 9% being singletons, with the ten largest covering about 9.1%. V and J are TRBV7-7 and TRBJ2-3; TRBD1 matches 10 bases. This TCR was recovered from a woman aged 45-60 years in good health. The specimen was naive T cells sorted from blood. The CDR3 protein is CASSLSGTGALGDTQYF. CDR3 DNA sequence: TGTGCCAGCAGCTTATCTGGGACAGGGGCTCTCGGCGATACGCAGTATTTT.